This passage covers 11 T cell receptor beta chains from one sample sequenced in a study of cytomegalovirus exposure and HLA in healthy donors. The PCR ran on 60 Vbeta and 13 Jbeta primers. Data came from immunoSEQ multiplex PCR; TCRdb stores just in-frame clones and leaves some out. The data show some 110,000 clones, and the top ten clones hold 6.5% to 7%. The sequencing input was PBMCs. The receptors were gathered from a middle-aged man in good health and CMV-seropositive.

This chain joins TRBV29-1 and TRBJ1-5; possible D gene TRBD1, 6 bases. V lost 3 bases and J 6 bases, leaving 12 bases between the germline ends. Germline V gene data show CDR1 as SQVTM and CDR2 as ANQGSEA. This CDR3 contains 13 residues. The CDR3 is CSVEGALGQPQHF. The CDR3 DNA reads TGCAGCGTTGAGGGGGCGCTTGGTCAGCCCCAGCATTTT.

As to this clone: The sample contains more than one DNA sequence encoding this CDR3. The CDR3 DNA reads as TGTGCCAGCAAATCAGTAGGACAGAACACCGGGGAGCTGTTTTTT. Encoded protein: CASKSVGQNTGELFF. V usage is TRBV6-1 and J usage is TRBJ2-2; tentative D call: TRBD1 (5 bases). Trimming left V 7 bases short and J 1 base short, with 13 bases between. There are 15 residues in the CDR3. CDR1 is MNHNS, CDR2 SASEGT, per germline.

This chain connects TRBV19 to TRBJ1-4; 9 bases agree with TRBD1. The germline V gene has CDR1 LNHDA and CDR2 SQIVND (reference sequence). The CDR3 has 16 residues. The ends lost 6 bases at V and 2 bases at J; junction bases unmatched: 7. This CDR3 reads CASRLLGQGTNEKLFF. In DNA, the CDR3 is TGTGCCAGTAGGCTACTGGGACAGGGCACTAATGAAAAACTGTTTTTT.

V gene TRBV6-6 combines with J gene TRBJ2-1, with 10 bases fitting TRBD2. V shed 5 bases, J shed 7 bases, and the junction held 8 bases outside the gene matches. CDR1 and CDR2 from the germline V gene are MNHNY and SVGAGI (reference sequence). This CDR3 has 15 amino acids. CDR3 region: CASSPLAGVVNEQFF. For the CDR3, the DNA is TGTGCCAGCAGTCCGCTAGCGGGAGTGGTTAATGAGCAGTTCTTC.

The V call is TRBV14, the J call TRBJ1-1; 9 bases align to TRBD1. The V segment lost 4 bases and the J segment 5 bases; nucleotides outside the gene matches: 5. Germline CDR1 reads SGHDN; CDR2 reads FVKESK. The CDR3 runs to 14 residues. CDR3 protein: CASSRTGGATEAFF. The CDR3 nucleotides are TGTGCCAGCAGCCGAACAGGGGGCGCGACTGAAGCTTTCTTT. Full variable domain (rest looked up from reference TRBV14 and TRBJ1-1): EAGVTQFPSHSVIEKGQTVTLRCDPISGHDNLYWYRRVMGKEIKFLLHFVKESKQDESGMPNNRFLAERTGGTYSTLKVQPAELEDSGVYFCASSRTGGATEAFFGQGTRLTVV.

The chain uses TRBV28 and TRBJ1-6; D remains ambiguous. Trimming pared 6 bases from V and 8 bases from J, leaving 11 bases between. The CDR3 extends over 13 amino acids. Germline-derived CDR1 and CDR2 are MDHEN and SYDVKM. DNA of the CDR3: TGTGCCAGCAGCTCAATTGGCTATTCACCCCTCCACTTT. This translates into CASSSIGYSPLHF.

The genes are TRBV19 and TRBJ1-5; D call uncertain. This CDR3 has 14 residues. Trimming shortened V by 9 bases and J by 5 bases, and 17 bases separated the two germline ends. CDR1 and CDR2 from the germline V gene are LNHDA and SQIVND (reference sequence). In DNA, the CDR3 is TGTGCCAGCACCCTTGGCTTTCCCGATCAGCCCCAGCATTTT. Encoded protein: CASTLGFPDQPQHF.

The chain employs TRBV5-4 and TRBJ2-1; possible D gene TRBD2, 5 bases. Germline lookup yields CDR1 SGHNT and CDR2 YYREEE (reference sequence). The CDR3 consists of 15 residues. V lost 4 bases and J lost 9, with 20 bases in between. The CDR3 sequence is CASSLPGSRWGEQFF. In nucleotides, the CDR3 is TGTGCCAGCAGCCTACCGGGGTCTAGGTGGGGTGAGCAGTTCTTC.

The J gene is TRBJ1-5, the V gene TRBV4-1, with D possibly matching TRBD1 (5 bases). Trimming removed 0 bases from V and 0 bases from J, with 12 bases in between. Germline-derived CDR1 and CDR2 are MGHRA and YSYEKL. This CDR3 has 17 residues. The DNA of the CDR3 is TGCGCCAGCAGCCAAGATATGGCAGGGTATAGCAATCAGCCCCAGCATTTT. Its protein is CASSQDMAGYSNQPQHF.

The chain links TRBV19 to TRBJ2-7, with 10 bases that match TRBD2. This CDR3 is 15 amino acids long. V gave up 5 bases and J gave up 3 bases; unmatched junction bases: 7. Per germline, CDR1 LNHDA and CDR2 SQIVND (reference sequence). CDR3 nucleotide sequence: TGTGCCAGTAGTCTAGGACTAGCGGAGTTCTACGAGCAGTACTTC. Its translation is CASSLGLAEFYEQYF.

The rearrangement links TRBV7-9 to TRBJ1-1, with TRBD1 matching over 10 bases. The J segment lost 3 bases and the V segment lost 4 bases, leaving 5 bases of the junction unmatched. The CDR3 consists of 15 residues. Germline CDR1 is SEHNR and CDR2 is FQNEAQ (reference sequence). The CDR3 DNA sequence: TGTGCCAGCAGCTCGAAGGGGACAGGGGACACTGAAGCTTTCTTT. Its translation is CASSSKGTGDTEAFF. Together with reference TRBV7-9 and TRBJ1-1, the CDR3 gives the full variable domain: DTGVSQNPRHKITKRGQNVTFRCDPISEHNRLYWYRQTLGQGPEFLTYFQNEAQLEKSRLLSDRFSAERPKGSFSTLEIQRTEQGDSAMYLCASSSKGTGDTEAFFGQGTRLTVV.